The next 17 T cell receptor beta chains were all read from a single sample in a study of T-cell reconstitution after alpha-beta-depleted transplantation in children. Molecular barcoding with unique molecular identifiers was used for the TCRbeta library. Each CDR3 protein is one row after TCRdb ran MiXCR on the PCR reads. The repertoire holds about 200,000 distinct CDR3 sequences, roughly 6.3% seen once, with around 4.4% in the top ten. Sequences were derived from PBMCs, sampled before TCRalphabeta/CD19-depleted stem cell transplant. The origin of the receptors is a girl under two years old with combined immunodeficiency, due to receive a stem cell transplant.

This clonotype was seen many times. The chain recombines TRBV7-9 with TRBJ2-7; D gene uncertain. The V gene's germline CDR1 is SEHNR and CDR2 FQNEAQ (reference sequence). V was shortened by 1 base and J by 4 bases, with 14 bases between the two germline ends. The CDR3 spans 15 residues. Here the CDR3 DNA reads TGTGCCAGCAGCTTAGAGGGCGTCGGGCCGTACGAGCAGTACTTC. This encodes CASSLEGVGPYEQYF.

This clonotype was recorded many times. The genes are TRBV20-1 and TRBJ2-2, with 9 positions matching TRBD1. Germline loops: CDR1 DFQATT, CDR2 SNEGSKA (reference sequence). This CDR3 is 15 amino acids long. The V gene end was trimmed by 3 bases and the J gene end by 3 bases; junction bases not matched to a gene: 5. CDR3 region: CSARGTGLDTGELFF. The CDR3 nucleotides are TGCAGTGCTAGGGGGACAGGGTTGGACACCGGGGAGCTGTTTTTT.

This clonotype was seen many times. CDR3 loop: CSARDQGAQYF. The CDR3 DNA is TGCAGTGCTAGAGATCAGGGAGCCCAGTACTTC. The genes are TRBV20-1 and TRBJ2-5; tentatively, D is TRBD1 or TRBD2 (5 bases each). V was pared by 0 bases and J by 9 bases, with 8 bases between. Germline loops: CDR1 DFQATT, CDR2 SNEGSKA (reference sequence). The CDR3 is 11 amino acids.

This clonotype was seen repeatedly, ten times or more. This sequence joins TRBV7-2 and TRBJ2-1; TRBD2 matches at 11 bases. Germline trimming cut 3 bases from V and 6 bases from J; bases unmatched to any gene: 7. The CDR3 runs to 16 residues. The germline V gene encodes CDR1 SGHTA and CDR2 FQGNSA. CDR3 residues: CASSFIAGGPFNEQFF. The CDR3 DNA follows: TGTGCCAGCAGCTTCATAGCGGGGGGGCCCTTCAATGAGCAGTTCTTC.

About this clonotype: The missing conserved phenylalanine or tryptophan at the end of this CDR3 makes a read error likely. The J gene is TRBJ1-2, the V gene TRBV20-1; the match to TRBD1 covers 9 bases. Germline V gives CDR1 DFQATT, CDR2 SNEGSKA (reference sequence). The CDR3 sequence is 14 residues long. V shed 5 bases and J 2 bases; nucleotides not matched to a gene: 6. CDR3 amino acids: CSAAQGAVNYGYTC. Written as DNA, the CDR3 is TGCAGTGCTGCACAGGGGGCGGTCAACTATGGCTACACCTGC.

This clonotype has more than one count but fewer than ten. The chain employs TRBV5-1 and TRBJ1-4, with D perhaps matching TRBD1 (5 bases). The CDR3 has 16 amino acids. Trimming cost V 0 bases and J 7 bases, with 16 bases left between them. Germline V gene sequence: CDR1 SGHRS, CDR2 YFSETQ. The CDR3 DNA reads TGCGCCAGCAGCTTGGAGGGACGTCCCCCCCCTGAAAAACTGTTTTTT. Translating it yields CASSLEGRPPPEKLFF.

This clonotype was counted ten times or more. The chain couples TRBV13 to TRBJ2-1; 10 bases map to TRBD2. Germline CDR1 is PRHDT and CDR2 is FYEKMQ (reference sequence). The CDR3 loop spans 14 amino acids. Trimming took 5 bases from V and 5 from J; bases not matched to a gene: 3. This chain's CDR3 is CASSPGLADNEQFF. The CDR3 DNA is TGTGCCAGCAGCCCAGGACTAGCGGACAATGAGCAGTTCTTC.

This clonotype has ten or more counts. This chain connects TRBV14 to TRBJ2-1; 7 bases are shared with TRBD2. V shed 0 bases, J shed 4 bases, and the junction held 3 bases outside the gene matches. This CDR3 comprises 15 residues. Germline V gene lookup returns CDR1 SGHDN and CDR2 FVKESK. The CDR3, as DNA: TGTGCCAGCAGCCAAGAGGGGGACTATTACAATGAGCAGTTCTTC. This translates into CASSQEGDYYNEQFF. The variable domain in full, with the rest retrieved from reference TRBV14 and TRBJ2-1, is EAGVTQFPSHSVIEKGQTVTLRCDPISGHDNLYWYRRVMGKEIKFLLHFVKESKQDESGMPNNRFLAERTGGTYSTLKVQPAELEDSGVYFCASSQEGDYYNEQFFGPGTRLTVL.

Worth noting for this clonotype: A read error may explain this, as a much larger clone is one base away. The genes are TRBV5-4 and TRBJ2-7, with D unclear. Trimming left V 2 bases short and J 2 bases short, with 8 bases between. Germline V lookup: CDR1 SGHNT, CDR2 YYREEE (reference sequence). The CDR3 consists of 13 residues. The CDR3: CASSFGVPYEQYF. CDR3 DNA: TGTGCCAGCAGCTTTGGGGTCCCCTACGAGCAGTACTTC.

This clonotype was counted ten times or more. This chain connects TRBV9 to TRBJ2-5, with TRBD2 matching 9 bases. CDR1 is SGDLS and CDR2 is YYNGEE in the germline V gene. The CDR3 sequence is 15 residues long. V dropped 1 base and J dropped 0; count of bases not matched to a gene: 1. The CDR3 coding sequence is TGTGCCAGCAGCGTAAGCGGGGGGCACCAAGAGACCCAGTACTTC. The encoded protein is CASSVSGGHQETQYF.

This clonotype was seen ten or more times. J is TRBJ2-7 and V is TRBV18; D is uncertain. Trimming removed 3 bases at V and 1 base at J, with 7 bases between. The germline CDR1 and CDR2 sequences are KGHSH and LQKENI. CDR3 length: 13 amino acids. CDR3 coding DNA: TGTGCCAGCTCACCGCCTGGGTCCTACGAGCAGTACTTC. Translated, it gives CASSPPGSYEQYF.

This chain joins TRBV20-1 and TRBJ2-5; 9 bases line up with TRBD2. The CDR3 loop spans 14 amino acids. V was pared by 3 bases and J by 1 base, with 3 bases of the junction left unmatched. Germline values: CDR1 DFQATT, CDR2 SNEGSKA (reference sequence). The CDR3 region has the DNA TGCAGTGCTAGTAGCGGGAGTTTCCAAGAGACCCAGTACTTC. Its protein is CSASSGSFQETQYF.

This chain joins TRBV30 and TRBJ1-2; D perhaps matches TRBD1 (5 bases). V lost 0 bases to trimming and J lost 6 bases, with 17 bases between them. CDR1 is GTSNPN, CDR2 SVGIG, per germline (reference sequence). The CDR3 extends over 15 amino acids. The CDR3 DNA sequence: TGTGCCTGGAGTGTACTCAGCGCAGGGATGAATGGCTACACCTTC. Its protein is CAWSVLSAGMNGYTF. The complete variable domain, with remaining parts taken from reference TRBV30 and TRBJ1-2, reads SQTIHQWPATLVQPVGSPLSLECTVEGTSNPNLYWYRQAAGRGLQLLFYSVGIGQISSEVPQNLSASRPQDRQFILSSKKLLLSDSGFYLCAWSVLSAGMNGYTFGSGTRLTVV.

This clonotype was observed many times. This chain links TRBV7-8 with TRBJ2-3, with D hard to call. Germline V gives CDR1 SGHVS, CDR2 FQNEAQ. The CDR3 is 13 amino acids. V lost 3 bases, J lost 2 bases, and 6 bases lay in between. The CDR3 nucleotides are TGTGCCAGCAGCTTTGGGCTCACAGATACGCAGTATTTT. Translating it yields CASSFGLTDTQYF.

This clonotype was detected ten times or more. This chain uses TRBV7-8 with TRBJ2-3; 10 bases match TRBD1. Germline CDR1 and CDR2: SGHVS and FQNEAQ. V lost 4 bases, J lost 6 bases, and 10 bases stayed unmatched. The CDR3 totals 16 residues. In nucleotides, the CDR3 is TGTGCCAGCAGCTCCCTGACAGGGGGCGCGTCTGATACGCAGTATTTT. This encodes CASSSLTGGASDTQYF.

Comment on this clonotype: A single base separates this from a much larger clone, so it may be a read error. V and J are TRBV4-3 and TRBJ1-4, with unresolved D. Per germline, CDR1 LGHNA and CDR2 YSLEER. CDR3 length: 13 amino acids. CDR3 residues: CAISQLLNEKLFF. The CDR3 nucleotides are TGCGCCATCAGCCAGCTACTGAATGAAAAACTGTTTTTT.

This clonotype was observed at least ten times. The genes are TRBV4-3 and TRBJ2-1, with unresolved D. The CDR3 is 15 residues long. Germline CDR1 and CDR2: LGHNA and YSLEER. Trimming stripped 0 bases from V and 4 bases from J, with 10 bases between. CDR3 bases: TGCGCCAGCAGCCAAGATCTTTTAGGGTACAATGAGCAGTTCTTC. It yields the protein CASSQDLLGYNEQFF.